What follows are 30 T cell receptor beta chains derived from one specimen sequenced in a study of T cell changes during pregnancy in multiple sclerosis. Clones were read by immunoSEQ multiplex PCR, and TCRdb kept only the in-frame ones, dropping some. The sample lists approximately 40,000 clones; about 92% were seen once. Material: CD8+ T cells from peripheral blood mononuclear cells, obtained in the third trimester of pregnancy. Source of these receptors: a female donor with multiple sclerosis, enrolled in a pregnancy study.

The chain carries TRBV15 and TRBJ2-1, with 9 bases that match TRBD2. The CDR3 contains 15 residues. Unmatched junction bases numbered 7, after V lost 1 base and J lost 9 bases. Germline CDR1 LNHNV, CDR2 YYDKDF (reference sequence). The CDR3 protein is CATSRGAGGPGEQFF. CDR3 bases: TGTGCCACCAGCAGAGGGGCGGGGGGGCCCGGTGAGCAGTTCTTC. The whole variable domain, remainder taken from reference TRBV15 and TRBJ2-1, is DAMVIQNPRYQVTQFGKPVTLSCSQTLNHNVMYWYQQKSSQAPKLLFHYYDKDFNNEADTPDNFQSRRPNTSFCFLDIRSPGLGDTAMYLCATSRGAGGPGEQFFGPGTRLTVL.

The chain employs TRBV29-1 and TRBJ2-5; 7 bases are shared with TRBD2. The J segment lost 7 bases and the V segment lost 4 bases, leaving 6 bases of the junction unmatched. The CDR3 has 12 residues. Per germline, CDR1 SQVTM and CDR2 ANQGSEA. CDR3 nucleotide sequence: TGCAGCGTTGTAGGGTGGGGGGGGACCCAGTACTTC. Protein sequence: CSVVGWGGTQYF.

The rearrangement uses TRBV6-5 and TRBJ2-1; 8 bases align to TRBD1. This CDR3 region has 13 residues. Germline V gene lookup returns CDR1 MNHEY and CDR2 SVGAGI. J gave up 6 bases and V 5 bases, and 3 bases lay outside the gene matches. The CDR3 spells CASSPTGANEQFF. As DNA, the CDR3 is TGTGCCAGCAGTCCGACAGGGGCCAATGAGCAGTTCTTC.

This clone was seen a single time. The rearrangement links TRBV4-1 to TRBJ1-2; maybe TRBD1 (6 bases). V shed 0 bases and J shed 8 bases, with 28 bases lying between them. The germline V gene has CDR1 MGHRA and CDR2 YSYEKL. CDR3 length equals 19 residues. CDR3 residues: CASSQDGLPYAGVGWGYTF. CDR3 coding DNA: TGCGCCAGCAGCCAAGATGGCCTCCCCTACGCAGGGGTAGGATGGGGCTACACCTTC.

The V gene is TRBV9, the J gene TRBJ1-4; 9 bases fit TRBD1. V lost 3 bases, J lost 8 bases, and 5 bases stayed unmatched. Per the germline V gene, CDR1 is SGDLS and CDR2 is YYNGEE. There are 14 residues in the CDR3. The DNA for the CDR3 is TGTGCCAGCAGCGGCAGGACAGGGGAGGAAAAACTGTTTTTT. Translating it yields CASSGRTGEEKLFF.

This chain joins TRBV7-9 and TRBJ1-2, with D unresolved. Germline V gene sequence: CDR1 SEHNR, CDR2 FQNEAQ (reference sequence). This CDR3 is built from 13 residues. CDR3 coding DNA: TGTGCTTCTGGGCAGCCGACTAACTATGGCTACACCTTC. It is translated as CASGQPTNYGYTF.

The chain joins TRBV7-8 to TRBJ2-6, with TRBD1 matching 8 bases. CDR1 SGHVS and CDR2 FQNEAQ come from the germline V gene. V was pared by 4 bases and J by 0 bases, with 5 bases of the junction left unmatched. The CDR3 sequence is 17 residues long. CDR3 in DNA: TGTGCCAGCAGCTCCCGGGACAGGTTCTCTGGGGCCAACGTCCTGACTTTC. It encodes CASSSRDRFSGANVLTF.

This chain joins TRBV5-1 and TRBJ2-6; TRBD1 is a possible D gene (6 bases). Looked up from germline, CDR1 is SGHRS and CDR2 is YFSETQ. V lost 0 bases and J 4 bases, leaving 20 bases between the germline ends. This CDR3 comprises 19 residues. In nucleotides, the CDR3 is TGCGCCAGCAGCTTGGGATTTGACAGGTCGGCCGGAGGGGCCAACGTCCTGACTTTC. It codes for CASSLGFDRSAGGANVLTF. The full variable domain, with the rest looked up from reference TRBV5-1 and TRBJ2-6, is KAGVTQTPRYLIKTRGQQVTLSCSPISGHRSVSWYQQTPGQGLQFLFEYFSETQRNKGNFPGRFSGRQFSNSRSEMNVSTLELGDSALYLCASSLGFDRSAGGANVLTFGAGSRLTVL.

The V gene is TRBV27, the J gene TRBJ1-6; the D gene is possibly TRBD1 (5 bases). Trimming took 0 bases from V and 8 from J, leaving 11 bases between them. The CDR3 totals 15 residues. Germline CDR1 is MNHEY and CDR2 is SMNVEV (reference sequence). The CDR3 DNA reads as TGTGCCAGCAGTTTATCGCCAGGGCTACATTCACCCCTCCACTTT. Translating gives CASSLSPGLHSPLHF.

The J gene is TRBJ2-3, the V gene TRBV6-1; maybe TRBD2 (7 bases). V was pared by 5 bases and J by 3 bases, with 15 bases between. The CDR3 covers 15 residues. In germline, CDR1 is MNHNS, CDR2 SASEGT. The CDR3 region is CASSNIQGGTDTQYF. The CDR3 DNA reads TGTGCCAGCAGTAATATACAGGGAGGGACAGATACGCAGTATTTT.

This sequence joins TRBV12-5 and TRBJ1-2, with a weak D call TRBD1 (5 bases). V was cut by 9 bases and J by 4 bases, with 15 bases left in between. The CDR3 totals 13 residues. Germline V gene data show CDR1 as LGHNT and CDR2 as FRNRAP. The CDR3 DNA is TGTGCTAGCCTCGTGGGGGGTATCTATGGCTACACCTTC. Translated, it gives CASLVGGIYGYTF.

The V gene is TRBV11-2, the J gene TRBJ1-5; 10 bases are a match to TRBD1. CDR1 is SGHAT, CDR2 FQNNGV, per germline. CDR3 length: 17 amino acids. J gave up 0 bases and V 4 bases, and 6 bases lay outside the gene matches. In DNA, the CDR3 is TGTGCCAGCAGCTCCGGGACAGGGGACTATAGCAATCAGCCCCAGCATTTT. Translation gives CASSSGTGDYSNQPQHF.

The chain uses TRBV29-1 and TRBJ2-3; 7 nucleotides agree with TRBD1. V lost 6 bases to trimming and J lost 0 bases; unmatched junction nucleotides: 6. In germline, CDR1 is SQVTM, CDR2 ANQGSEA. The CDR3 sequence is 14 residues long. The CDR3 nucleotides are TGCAGCGTGGAGACAGGGATGAGCACAGATACGCAGTATTTT. This encodes CSVETGMSTDTQYF.

The V call is TRBV5-6, the J call TRBJ1-4; 10 bases are shared with TRBD1. This CDR3 is built from 17 residues. CDR1 is SGHDT, CDR2 YYEEEE, per germline. V shed 4 bases, J shed 3 bases, and the junction held 9 bases outside the gene matches. CDR3 coding DNA: TGTGCCAGCAGCAATCTAGGACAGGGGGGATCTAATGAAAAACTGTTTTTT. Protein product: CASSNLGQGGSNEKLFF.

The chain has TRBV7-6 and TRBJ2-7; a weak D match, TRBD1 (6 bases). This CDR3 contains 13 residues. V was shortened by 0 bases and J by 6 bases, with 9 bases between the two germline ends. Germline CDR1 reads SGHVS; CDR2 reads FNYEAQ. Written as DNA, the CDR3 is TGTGCCAGCAGCTTAGCCACAGGGAGCGAGCAGTACTTC. It specifies CASSLATGSEQYF.

This rearrangement joins TRBV9 to TRBJ2-7; 7 positions match TRBD1. The CDR3 contains 14 residues. V gave up 4 bases and J gave up 4 bases; unmatched junction bases: 8. CDR1 is SGDLS and CDR2 is YYNGEE in the germline V gene. The CDR3 DNA is TGTGCCAGCAGCCCAGGGGGACAGCCGTACGAGCAGTACTTC. Encoded protein: CASSPGGQPYEQYF. The complete variable domain, with remaining parts taken from reference TRBV9 and TRBJ2-7, reads DSGVTQTPKHLITATGQRVTLRCSPRSGDLSVYWYQQSLDQGLQFLIQYYNGEERAKGNILERFSAQQFPDLHSELNLSSLELGDSALYFCASSPGGQPYEQYFGPGTRLTVT.

The V gene is TRBV27, the J gene TRBJ2-5; 9 bases fit TRBD2. Germline loops: CDR1 MNHEY, CDR2 SMNVEV (reference sequence). The CDR3 is 14 amino acids. Trimming cost V 5 bases and J 2 bases; bases outside gene matches: 3. CDR3 loop: CASSPAGGQETQYF. The CDR3 bases are TGTGCCAGCAGTCCAGCGGGGGGACAAGAGACCCAGTACTTC.

The chain combines TRBV7-9 with TRBJ1-5; 10 bases are shared with TRBD1. Trimming took 7 bases from V and 7 from J; bases not matched to a gene: 19. The germline gives CDR1 SEHNR, CDR2 FQNEAQ (reference sequence). This CDR3 region has 18 residues. CDR3 nucleotide sequence: TGTGCCAGCACTAATGCGGGACAGGGGAGTCTGGTCGGGCAGCCCCAGCATTTT. It encodes CASTNAGQGSLVGQPQHF. Based on the CDR3 plus reference TRBV7-9 and TRBJ1-5, the full variable domain is DTGVSQNPRHKITKRGQNVTFRCDPISEHNRLYWYRQTLGQGPEFLTYFQNEAQLEKSRLLSDRFSAERPKGSFSTLEIQRTEQGDSAMYLCASTNAGQGSLVGQPQHFGDGTRLSIL.

This clone was seen once. This chain uses TRBV2 with TRBJ2-3; 10 positions match TRBD2. The V segment lost 6 bases and the J segment 3 bases; nucleotides outside the gene matches: 3. This CDR3 is built from 14 residues. Germline V lookup: CDR1 SNHLY, CDR2 FYNNEI. The CDR3 bases are TGTGCCAGCAGCCTACTAGCGGGGACAGATACGCAGTATTTT. This encodes CASSLLAGTDTQYF. Full variable domain (outside the CDR3, taken from reference TRBV2 and TRBJ2-3): EPEVTQTPSHQVTQMGQEVILRCVPISNHLYFYWYRQILGQKVEFLVSFYNNEISEKSEIFDDQFSVERPDGSNFTLKIRSTKLEDSAMYFCASSLLAGTDTQYFGPGTRLTVL.

The chain couples TRBV6-5 to TRBJ1-1; D may be TRBD1 (5 bases). V was shortened by 6 bases and J by 4 bases, with 12 bases between the two germline ends. This CDR3 is 13 amino acids long. The germline CDR1 and CDR2 sequences are MNHEY and SVGAGI. CDR3 sequence reads: CASSTRGGTEAFF. In nucleotides, the CDR3 is TGTGCCAGCAGCACCCGGGGGGGCACTGAAGCTTTCTTT.

The sample holds one count of this clone. The chain carries TRBV6-1 and TRBJ2-7, with 10 bases aligning to TRBD1. The CDR3 runs to 14 residues. Germline CDR1 is MNHNS and CDR2 is SASEGT. J gave up 7 bases and V 4 bases, and 7 bases lay outside the gene matches. CDR3 protein: CASSVRTGGKEQYF. The CDR3 DNA sequence: TGTGCCAGCAGTGTGAGGACAGGGGGAAAAGAGCAGTACTTC.

The chain links TRBV9 to TRBJ2-3, with 12 bases fitting TRBD2. The CDR3 is 16 amino acids. The V segment lost 3 bases and the J segment 4 bases; nucleotides outside the gene matches: 6. The germline V gene encodes CDR1 SGDLS and CDR2 YYNGEE. The CDR3 nucleotides read TGTGCCAGCAGCGCCCACAGGACTAGCGGGGCAGATACGCAGTATTTT. Amino acids: CASSAHRTSGADTQYF. The whole variable domain, filled in from reference TRBV9 and TRBJ2-3, reads DSGVTQTPKHLITATGQRVTLRCSPRSGDLSVYWYQQSLDQGLQFLIQYYNGEERAKGNILERFSAQQFPDLHSELNLSSLELGDSALYFCASSAHRTSGADTQYFGPGTRLTVL.

This sequence joins TRBV25-1 and TRBJ2-7; TRBD2 is a possible D gene (5 bases). V lost 6 bases and J 2 bases, leaving 5 bases between the germline ends. There are 11 residues in the CDR3. Germline lookup yields CDR1 MGHDK and CDR2 SYGVNS. The CDR3 loop reads CASRGAYEQYF. The CDR3 nucleotides are TGTGCCAGCAGGGGAGCCTACGAGCAGTACTTC.

The chain has TRBV10-2 and TRBJ1-1; the D gene is possibly TRBD1 (5 bases). The CDR3 extends over 11 amino acids. Trimming cost V 4 bases and J 7 bases, with 7 bases left between them. Germline CDR1 reads WSHSY; CDR2 reads SAAADI. The CDR3: CASSGQLEAFF. The CDR3 DNA reads as TGCGCCAGCAGTGGACAGCTTGAAGCTTTCTTT.

The CDR3 here is CASSQDITVNDYEQYF. CDR3 DNA: TGTGCCAGCAGCCAAGATATCACGGTGAATGACTACGAGCAGTACTTC. This sequence joins TRBV4-2 and TRBJ2-7; D uncertain. Germline CDR1 is LGHNA and CDR2 is YNFKEQ. CDR3 length: 16 amino acids. Between the trimmed V and J ends, which lost 0 bases and 3 bases, there was a span of 15 bases.

The J gene is TRBJ1-2, the V gene TRBV25-1, with D possibly being TRBD1 (5 bases). Trimming stripped 0 bases from V and 8 bases from J, with 10 bases between. The CDR3 extends over 13 amino acids. The germline V gene has CDR1 MGHDK and CDR2 SYGVNS. CDR3 amino acids: CASSEYSGEGYTF. CDR3 DNA: TGTGCCAGCAGTGAATATTCGGGGGAAGGCTACACCTTC.

The rearrangement links TRBV9 to TRBJ1-4; 7 positions agree with TRBD1. The CDR3 is 14 residues long. The J segment lost 6 bases and the V segment lost 0 bases, leaving 2 bases of the junction unmatched. Looked up from germline, CDR1 is SGDLS and CDR2 is YYNGEE. CDR3 bases: TGTGCCAGCAGCGTAGAGGGGGCGCATGAAAAACTGTTTTTT. Protein: CASSVEGAHEKLFF.

The chain combines TRBV2 with TRBJ2-5; 9 bases agree with TRBD1. This CDR3 region has 14 residues. With V trimmed by 5 bases and J by 4 bases, 5 bases remained unmatched. Germline V CDR1 and CDR2: SNHLY, FYNNEI. CDR3 bases: TGTGCCAGCAGTTCGACAGGGGGTGGAGAGACCCAGTACTTC. Encoded protein: CASSSTGGGETQYF.

The chain combines TRBV6-5 with TRBJ2-1; the D gene is possibly TRBD2 (5 bases). This CDR3 spans 12 amino acids. CDR1 is MNHEY, CDR2 SVGAGI, per germline. The V end lost 8 bases, the J end lost 8 bases, and 13 bases lay between the germline ends. Here the CDR3 DNA reads TGTGCCAGCGGGGATCAGCGGTATGAGCAGTTCTTC. Amino acids: CASGDQRYEQFF.

This clone was found once. The chain employs TRBV6-1 and TRBJ1-5; 7 bases are a match to TRBD1. Germline assignment: CDR1 MNHNS and CDR2 SASEGT. With V trimmed by 1 base and J by 5 bases, 2 bases remained unmatched. The CDR3 consists of 14 residues. CDR3 coding DNA: TGTGCCAGCAGTGAAGACAGGGGATATCAGCCCCAGCATTTT. Translating it yields CASSEDRGYQPQHF.